These 17 T cell receptor beta chains share one sample of origin, sequenced in a study of blood T cells in healthy people across ages. A sample-barcoded 5' primer and a J-beta primer mix were used in a second PCR of roughly 6 to 12 cycles. Each CDR3 protein is one row after TCRdb ran MiXCR on the 5' RACE reads. Of roughly 1.5 million distinct CDR3 sequences in the sample, roughly 43% were seen once. Sequencing was performed on blood. Every receptor here comes from a woman aged 18 to 35 in good health.

The gene calls are TRBV12-3 or TRBV12-4 and TRBJ1-6, with 7 bases fitting TRBD1. The V and J ends lost 7 bases and 7 bases, in that order; junction bases with no gene match: 7. CDR3 length equals 14 residues. The CDR3 spells CASNKGTANSPLHF. CDR3 nucleotide sequence: TGTGCCAGCAATAAAGGGACAGCCAATTCACCCCTCCACTTT.

The genes are TRBV20-1 and TRBJ2-3; maybe TRBD2 (5 bases). The CDR3 contains 15 residues. Germline V gene sequence: CDR1 DFQATT, CDR2 SNEGSKA (reference sequence). V dropped 5 bases and J dropped 4 bases, with 19 bases sitting between them. DNA of the CDR3: TGCAGTGCTGCCCGGAGTGGACTGGCGGCAGATACGCAGTATTTT. Its protein product is CSAARSGLAADTQYF.

The chain recombines TRBV13 with TRBJ2-3; possibly TRBD2 for D (5 bases). CDR1 and CDR2 from the germline V gene are PRHDT and FYEKMQ (reference sequence). CDR3 length: 17 residues. Trimming left V 11 bases short and J 0 bases short, with 24 bases between. This CDR3 is CALARARDQKSTDTQYF. The CDR3 DNA sequence: TGTGCCCTCGCGAGGGCGCGAGACCAAAAAAGCACAGATACGCAGTATTTT. Looking up the rest from reference TRBV13 and TRBJ2-3 gives the full variable domain: AAGVIQSPRHLIKEKRETATLKCYPIPRHDTVYWYQQGPGQDPQFLISFYEKMQSDKGSIPDRFSAQQFSDYHSELNMSSLELGDSALYFCALARARDQKSTDTQYFGPGTRLTVL.

This clonotype was counted a single time. The chain carries TRBV5-6 and TRBJ1-1; the D is unclear. Trimming took 4 bases from V and 1 from J, leaving 17 bases between them. The CDR3 extends over 16 amino acids. In germline, CDR1 is SGHDT, CDR2 YYEEEE. The CDR3 sequence is CASSHMRERANTEAFF. CDR3 sequence (DNA): TGTGCCAGCAGCCATATGCGGGAGAGGGCGAACACTGAAGCTTTCTTT.

The chain is built from TRBV6-2 or TRBV6-3 and TRBJ2-1; 9 bases match TRBD1. The CDR3 has 16 amino acids. J gave up 7 bases and V 3 bases, and 10 bases lay outside the gene matches. CDR1 is MNHEY, CDR2 SVGEGT, per germline. The CDR3 bases are TGTGCCAGCAGTTATTACCGCGGGACAGGGAGGAATGAGCAGTTCTTC. It translates to CASSYYRGTGRNEQFF.

The chain uses TRBV7-9 and TRBJ1-1; 7 positions match TRBD1. Looked up from germline, CDR1 is SEHNR and CDR2 is FQNEAQ (reference sequence). The CDR3 runs to 13 residues. Unmatched junction bases numbered 6, after V lost 4 bases and J lost 7 bases. CDR3 region: CASSWTGDGEAFF. The CDR3 DNA reads as TGTGCCAGCAGCTGGACAGGAGACGGTGAAGCTTTCTTT.

V is TRBV7-2 and J is TRBJ2-1; D is possibly TRBD1 (5 bases). The germline gives CDR1 SGHTA, CDR2 FQGNSA. Deletions cut 1 base from V and 9 bases from J, with 13 bases between. CDR3 size: 14 residues. For the CDR3, the DNA is TGTGCCAGCAGCTTAGAGCCCAGGGTGGGTGAGCAGTTCTTC. Translated: CASSLEPRVGEQFF.

This clonotype was seen a handful of times. The chain couples TRBV12-3 or TRBV12-4 to TRBJ2-7, with TRBD2 as a possible D gene (6 bases). The CDR3 spans 14 residues. V gave up 6 bases and J gave up 0 bases, with 12 bases separating them. In DNA, the CDR3 is TGTGCCAGCAGGCCCGCCGGGAGCTCCTACGAGCAGTACTTC. Translated: CASRPAGSSYEQYF.

The CDR3 region has the DNA TGCGCCAGCAGCGCACTCCCTAGCGGGGTACTGACAGGGACAGATACGCAGTATTTT. Translation gives CASSALPSGVLTGTDTQYF. The chain is built from TRBV5-1 and TRBJ2-3; 9 positions match TRBD2. Per the germline V gene, CDR1 is SGHRS and CDR2 is YFSETQ. The junction had 18 bases not matched to a gene; V was cut back by 4 bases and J by 3 bases. The CDR3 consists of 19 residues.

The gene calls are TRBV7-9 and TRBJ1-5; possible D gene TRBD1, 6 bases. The germline gives CDR1 SEHNR, CDR2 FQNEAQ (reference sequence). CDR3 length equals 15 residues. Trimming removed 4 bases at V and 6 bases at J, with 16 bases between. As DNA, the CDR3 is TGTGCCAGCAGCTCCGGTGGGACATACGCTCAGCCCCAGCATTTT. Protein product: CASSSGGTYAQPQHF. Using reference TRBV7-9 and TRBJ1-5 for the parts outside the CDR3, the full variable domain is DTGVSQNPRHKITKRGQNVTFRCDPISEHNRLYWYRQTLGQGPEFLTYFQNEAQLEKSRLLSDRFSAERPKGSFSTLEIQRTEQGDSAMYLCASSSGGTYAQPQHFGDGTRLSIL.

This clonotype was counted ten times or more. The chain combines TRBV5-1 with TRBJ2-3, with a tentative D call TRBD1 (5 bases). Trimming pared 5 bases from V and 1 base from J, leaving 11 bases between. There are 14 residues in the CDR3. Looked up from germline, CDR1 is SGHRS and CDR2 is YFSETQ. CDR3 bases: TGCGCCAGCAGTTTCGACAGCGGCACAGATACGCAGTATTTT. Translation gives CASSFDSGTDTQYF.

Only a few counts were recorded for this clonotype. This chain joins TRBV12-3 or TRBV12-4 and TRBJ2-4; 12 bases line up with TRBD2. With 3 bases clipped from V and 0 bases from J, the junction kept 9 bases outside the gene matches. The CDR3 is 19 residues long. CDR3 nucleotides: TGTGCCAGCAGTTTCCTCGGACTAGCGGGAAGGGGAGCCAAAAACATTCAGTACTTC. Its translation is CASSFLGLAGRGAKNIQYF.

This chain joins TRBV5-4 and TRBJ2-3, with D possibly TRBD2 on 5 matching bases. V lost 5 bases and J lost 2, with 12 bases in between. This CDR3 comprises 14 residues. The germline CDR1 and CDR2 sequences are SGHNT and YYREEE (reference sequence). In nucleotides, the CDR3 is TGTGCCAGCAGGTCGGAGGCCTACACAGATACGCAGTATTTT. Protein sequence: CASRSEAYTDTQYF.

This clonotype has ten or more counts. A read error may account for a junction end that differs from germline. In DNA, the CDR3 is TGCGCCAGCAGGCCAACAGCGAACACTGAAGCTTTCTTT. Protein sequence: CASRPTANTEAFF. The V gene is TRBV12-3 or TRBV12-4, the J gene TRBJ1-1; D is ambiguous. The CDR3 sequence is 13 residues long.

The chain combines TRBV28 with TRBJ2-1; D is undetermined. The germline CDR1 and CDR2 sequences are MDHEN and SYDVKM. The CDR3 runs to 18 residues. Deletions cut 0 bases from V and 5 bases from J, with 20 bases between. CDR3 residues: CASSLWWLTNNTNNEQFF. In DNA, the CDR3 is TGTGCCAGCAGTTTATGGTGGTTGACCAACAACACAAACAATGAGCAGTTCTTC.

This clonotype came up a few times. This chain links TRBV28 with TRBJ1-1; a weak D match, TRBD1 (6 bases). Germline V gene sequence: CDR1 MDHEN, CDR2 SYDVKM. V was cut by 3 bases and J by 8 bases, with 10 bases left in between. The CDR3 runs to 12 residues. The CDR3 nucleotides are TGTGCCAGCAGTTTCGGACAGTCCGAAGCTTTCTTT. It encodes CASSFGQSEAFF. Drawing the rest from reference TRBV28 and TRBJ1-1, the complete variable domain is DVKVTQSSRYLVKRTGEKVFLECVQDMDHENMFWYRQDPGLGLRLIYFSYDVKMKEKGDIPEGYSVSREKKERFSLILESASTNQTSMYLCASSFGQSEAFFGQGTRLTVV.

To note about this clonotype: Sequence at one end of the junction differs from germline and may be a read error. CDR3 coding DNA: TGTGCCAACAGTGACTGGGGACGACAGGTTAATGGGCTAGCGGGAGGGCTTTACGAGCAGTACTTC. Translation: CANSDWGRQVNGLAGGLYEQYF. V usage is TRBV2 and J usage is TRBJ2-7; TRBD2 agrees at 12 bases. Germline CDR1 reads SNHLY; CDR2 reads FYNNEI. The CDR3 has 22 amino acids. The full variable domain, its missing parts supplied by reference TRBV2 and TRBJ2-7, is EPEVTQTPSHQVTQMGQEVILRCVPISNHLYFYWYRQILGQKVEFLVSFYNNEISEKSEIFDDQFSVERPDGSNFTLKIRSTKLEDSAMYFCANSDWGRQVNGLAGGLYEQYFGPGTRLTVT.